A single sample is the source of the 12 T cell receptor beta chains below, sequenced in a study of cytomegalovirus exposure and HLA in healthy donors listed by TCRdb under 2017. Receptor amplification or capture employed the immunoSEQ multiplex PCR assay. For the multiplex PCR, a mixture combining 60 forward primers for TCR Vbeta segments and 13 reverse primers for TCR Jbeta segments was used. TCRdb obtained this table from immuneACCESS and retained in-frame rearrangements with V and J assigned. These tables miss some clones; where compared with another copy, unresolved V genes account for less than half of the shortfall, and the remainder is unexplained. The sample table lists approximately 200,000 clones, roughly 78% of them with a count of one. In total, the top ten clones hold 3.5% to 5% of the sample. Sequences were obtained from PBMCs. The receptors were sampled from a woman under 40 in good health and CMV-seropositive.

The chain combines TRBV2 with TRBJ2-1; 9 nucleotides match TRBD2. The CDR3 is made up of 14 amino acids. Germline CDR1 is SNHLY and CDR2 is FYNNEI. Trimming at V came to 6 bases and at J to 9 bases, leaving 9 bases not matched to a gene. The CDR3, as DNA: TGTGCCAGCAGCTCACAGCGGGGGGCAGGTGAGCAGTTCTTC. It encodes CASSSQRGAGEQFF.

This chain uses TRBV4-2 with TRBJ2-1, with 8 bases identical to TRBD1. CDR3 length: 16 amino acids. After removal of 3 bases from V and 4 bases from J, the junction contained 8 bases not matched to a gene. Germline V gene sequence: CDR1 LGHNA, CDR2 YNFKEQ. The chain's CDR3 is CASSHPGTGKYNEQFF. The CDR3 region has the DNA TGTGCCAGCAGCCACCCCGGGACAGGAAAGTACAATGAGCAGTTCTTC.

The chain recombines TRBV15 with TRBJ1-1; 7 positions agree with TRBD1. The CDR3 is 14 amino acids. V dropped 4 bases and J dropped 6; count of bases not matched to a gene: 8. Germline values: CDR1 LNHNV, CDR2 YYDKDF (reference sequence). This CDR3 is CATSKTGWVPEAFF. CDR3 DNA sequence: TGTGCCACCAGCAAGACAGGGTGGGTCCCTGAAGCTTTCTTT.

V and J are TRBV4-3 and TRBJ2-3; TRBD2 is a possible D gene (5 bases). Germline V gives CDR1 LGHNA, CDR2 YSLEER. The CDR3 is 16 amino acids. V gave up 0 bases and J gave up 3 bases, with 13 bases separating them. The CDR3 reads CASSQEGRLATDTQYF. In DNA form, the CDR3 reads TGCGCCAGCAGCCAAGAAGGGCGGCTAGCAACAGATACGCAGTATTTT.

This clone was observed once. The J gene is TRBJ2-6, the V gene TRBV27, with TRBD2 identical over 7 bases. The CDR3 sequence is 17 residues long. Trimming removed 3 bases from V and 0 bases from J; junction bases left unmatched: 5. CDR1 and CDR2 from the germline V gene are MNHEY and SMNVEV (reference sequence). Here the CDR3 reads CASSFETSFSGANVLTF. CDR3 bases: TGTGCCAGCAGTTTCGAGACTAGCTTCTCTGGGGCCAACGTCCTGACTTTC. Full variable domain (outside the CDR3, taken from reference TRBV27 and TRBJ2-6): EAQVTQNPRYLITVTGKKLTVTCSQNMNHEYMSWYRQDPGLGLRQIYYSMNVEVTDKGDVPEGYKVSRKEKRNFPLILESPSPNQTSLYFCASSFETSFSGANVLTFGAGSRLTVL.

The chain uses TRBV2 and TRBJ2-2; 9 nucleotides line up with TRBD1. CDR1 is SNHLY and CDR2 is FYNNEI in the germline V gene. V lost 6 bases, J lost 5 bases, and 7 bases stayed unmatched. The length of the CDR3 is 15 residues. CDR3 amino acids: CASRLDRGRTGELFF. In DNA form, the CDR3 reads TGTGCCAGCAGATTAGACAGGGGGAGAACCGGGGAGCTGTTTTTT.

The chain recombines TRBV27 with TRBJ1-2; 8 positions agree with TRBD1. The germline V gene has CDR1 MNHEY and CDR2 SMNVEV (reference sequence). J was trimmed by 8 bases and V by 8 bases; bases with no gene match: 4. The CDR3 is 11 residues long. The CDR3 reads CASGQGYGYTF. In DNA, the CDR3 is TGTGCCAGCGGACAGGGCTACGGCTACACCTTC.

V usage is TRBV5-1 and J usage is TRBJ1-4, with D hard to call. Germline assignment: CDR1 SGHRS and CDR2 YFSETQ. CDR3 size: 15 residues. V was cut by 4 bases and J by 6 bases, with 16 bases left in between. CDR3 bases: TGCGCCAGCAGCCCTGGAGGGCAGGCACATGAAAAACTGTTTTTT. Amino acids: CASSPGGQAHEKLFF.

The sample holds a few counts of this clone. The rearrangement joins TRBV5-8 to TRBJ1-2; D is unresolved. The V and J ends lost 0 bases and 10 bases respectively, with 16 bases between them. This CDR3 has 14 residues. In germline, CDR1 is SGHTS, CDR2 YDEGEE. The CDR3 DNA is TGTGCCAGCAGCTTGGGGGTCCCGGGTACGGACTACACCTTC. Amino acid sequence: CASSLGVPGTDYTF. Full variable domain (remainder filled in from reference TRBV5-8 and TRBJ1-2): EAGVTQSPTHLIKTRGQQATLRCSPISGHTSVYWYQQALGLGLQFLLWYDEGEERNRGNFPPRFSGRQFPNYSSELNVNALELEDSALYLCASSLGVPGTDYTFGSGTRLTVV.

V is TRBV4-1 and J is TRBJ2-2; D may be TRBD1 (6 bases). Germline V CDR1 and CDR2: MGHRA, YSYEKL. This CDR3 has 15 amino acids. Deletions cut 1 base from V and 6 bases from J, with 12 bases between. CDR3 loop: CASSQVGQTSGELFF. CDR3 nucleotides: TGCGCCAGCAGCCAAGTCGGACAGACGTCCGGGGAGCTGTTTTTT.

The V and J genes are TRBV13 and TRBJ2-1; D uncertain. Germline V gene lookup returns CDR1 PRHDT and CDR2 FYEKMQ (reference sequence). The V and J ends lost 2 bases and 9 bases respectively, with 5 bases between them. The CDR3 is 11 residues long. Written as DNA, the CDR3 is TGTGCCAGCAGCTTATCGAGTGAGCAGTTCTTC. Translated, it gives CASSLSSEQFF.

The chain recombines TRBV19 with TRBJ1-3; D possibly corresponds to TRBD1 (5 bases). Germline V gives CDR1 LNHDA, CDR2 SQIVND (reference sequence). This CDR3 spans 16 amino acids. Trimming shortened V by 3 bases and J by 4 bases, and 16 bases separated the two germline ends. This chain's CDR3 is CASSMTWTFTGNTIYF. The CDR3, as DNA: TGTGCCAGTAGTATGACCTGGACATTCACGGGAAACACCATATATTTT.